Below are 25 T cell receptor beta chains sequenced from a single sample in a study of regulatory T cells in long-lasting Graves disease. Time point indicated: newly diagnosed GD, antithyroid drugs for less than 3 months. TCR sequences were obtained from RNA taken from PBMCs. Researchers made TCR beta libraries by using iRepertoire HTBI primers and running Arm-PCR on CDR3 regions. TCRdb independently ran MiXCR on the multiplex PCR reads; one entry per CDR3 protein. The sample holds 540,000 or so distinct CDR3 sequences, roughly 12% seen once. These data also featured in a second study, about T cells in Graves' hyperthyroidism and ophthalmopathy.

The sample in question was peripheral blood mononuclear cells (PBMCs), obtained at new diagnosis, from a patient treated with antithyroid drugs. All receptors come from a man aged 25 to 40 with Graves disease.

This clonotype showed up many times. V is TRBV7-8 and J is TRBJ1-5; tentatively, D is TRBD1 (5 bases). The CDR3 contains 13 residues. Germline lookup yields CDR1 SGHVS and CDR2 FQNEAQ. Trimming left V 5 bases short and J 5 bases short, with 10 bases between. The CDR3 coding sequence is TGTGCCAGCAGCAAATTAGGGGATCAGCCCCAGCATTTT. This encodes CASSKLGDQPQHF.

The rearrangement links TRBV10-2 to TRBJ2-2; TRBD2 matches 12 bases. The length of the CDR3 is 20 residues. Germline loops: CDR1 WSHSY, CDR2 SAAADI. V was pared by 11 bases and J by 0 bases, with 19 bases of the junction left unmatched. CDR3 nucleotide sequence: TGCGCCTCAGCAGAGGGGGGGGTGAGACTAGCGGGAGCGAACACCGGGGAGCTGTTTTTT. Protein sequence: CASAEGGVRLAGANTGELFF.

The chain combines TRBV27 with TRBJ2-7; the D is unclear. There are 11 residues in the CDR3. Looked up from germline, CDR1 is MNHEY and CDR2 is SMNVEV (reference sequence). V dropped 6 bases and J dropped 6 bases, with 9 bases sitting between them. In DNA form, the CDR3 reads TGTGCCAGCAGAACTTGGGGCGAGCAGTACTTC. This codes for CASRTWGEQYF.

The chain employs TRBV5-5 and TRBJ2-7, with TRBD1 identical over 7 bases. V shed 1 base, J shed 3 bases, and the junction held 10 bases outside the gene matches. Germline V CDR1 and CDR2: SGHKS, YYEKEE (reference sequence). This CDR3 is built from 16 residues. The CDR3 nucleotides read TGTGCCAGCAGCTTGAGCTTCGTCCAGGGGGACTACGAGCAGTACTTC. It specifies CASSLSFVQGDYEQYF.

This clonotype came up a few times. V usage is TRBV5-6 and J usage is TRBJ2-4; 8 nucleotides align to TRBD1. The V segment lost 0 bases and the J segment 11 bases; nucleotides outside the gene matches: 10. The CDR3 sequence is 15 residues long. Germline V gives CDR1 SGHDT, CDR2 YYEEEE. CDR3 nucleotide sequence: TGTGCCAGCAGCTTGGGTCCGGGACAGGAAAATGTTCAGTACTTC. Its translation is CASSLGPGQENVQYF.

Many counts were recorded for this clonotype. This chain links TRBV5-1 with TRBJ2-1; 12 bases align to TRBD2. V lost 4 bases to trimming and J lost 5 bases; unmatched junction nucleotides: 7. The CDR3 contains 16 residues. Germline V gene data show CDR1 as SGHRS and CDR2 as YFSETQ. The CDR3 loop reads CASSGGGTSGHNEQFF. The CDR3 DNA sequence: TGCGCCAGCAGCGGGGGAGGGACTAGCGGGCACAATGAGCAGTTCTTC.

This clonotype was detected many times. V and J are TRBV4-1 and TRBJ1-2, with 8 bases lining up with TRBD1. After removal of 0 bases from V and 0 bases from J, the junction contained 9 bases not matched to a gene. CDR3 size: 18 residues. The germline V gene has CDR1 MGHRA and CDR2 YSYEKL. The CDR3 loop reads CASSQERRTGTANYGYTF. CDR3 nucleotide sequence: TGCGCCAGCAGCCAAGAGCGAAGGACAGGGACCGCTAACTATGGCTACACCTTC.

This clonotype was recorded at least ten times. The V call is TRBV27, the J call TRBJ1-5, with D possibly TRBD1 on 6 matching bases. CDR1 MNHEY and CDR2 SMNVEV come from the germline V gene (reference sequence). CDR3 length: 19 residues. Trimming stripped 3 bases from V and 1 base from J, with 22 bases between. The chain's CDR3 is CASSLRPTELRGSNQPQHF. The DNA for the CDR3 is TGTGCCAGCAGTTTGCGACCTACAGAATTAAGGGGGAGCAATCAGCCCCAGCATTTT.

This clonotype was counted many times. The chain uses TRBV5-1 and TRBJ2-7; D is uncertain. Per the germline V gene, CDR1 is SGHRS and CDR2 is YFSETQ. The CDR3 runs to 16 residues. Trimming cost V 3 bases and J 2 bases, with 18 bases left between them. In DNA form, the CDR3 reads TGCGCCAGCAGCTGGGATAGCAGGTCTCTAGCCTACGAGCAGTACTTC. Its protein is CASSWDSRSLAYEQYF. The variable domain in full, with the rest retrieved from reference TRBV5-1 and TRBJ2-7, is KAGVTQTPRYLIKTRGQQVTLSCSPISGHRSVSWYQQTPGQGLQFLFEYFSETQRNKGNFPGRFSGRQFSNSRSEMNVSTLELGDSALYLCASSWDSRSLAYEQYFGPGTRLTVT.

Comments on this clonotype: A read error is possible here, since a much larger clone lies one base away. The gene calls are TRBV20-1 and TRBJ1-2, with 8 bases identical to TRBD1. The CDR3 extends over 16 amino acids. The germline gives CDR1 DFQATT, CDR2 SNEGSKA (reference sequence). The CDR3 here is CSAIDRGTSANYGCTF. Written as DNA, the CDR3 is TGCAGTGCTATAGACAGGGGCACCTCAGCTAACTATGGCTGCACCTTC.

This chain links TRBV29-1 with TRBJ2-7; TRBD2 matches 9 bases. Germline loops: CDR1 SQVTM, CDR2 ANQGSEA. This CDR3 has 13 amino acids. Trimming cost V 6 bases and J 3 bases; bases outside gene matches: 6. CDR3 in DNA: TGCAGCGTGAGGATTAGCGGGAGCTACGAGCAGTACTTC. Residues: CSVRISGSYEQYF.

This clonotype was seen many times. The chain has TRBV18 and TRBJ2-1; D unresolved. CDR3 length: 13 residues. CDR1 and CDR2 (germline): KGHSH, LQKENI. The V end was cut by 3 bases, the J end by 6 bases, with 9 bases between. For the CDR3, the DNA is TGTGCCAGCTCACCCGAACCCTTCAATGAGCAGTTCTTC. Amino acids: CASSPEPFNEQFF.

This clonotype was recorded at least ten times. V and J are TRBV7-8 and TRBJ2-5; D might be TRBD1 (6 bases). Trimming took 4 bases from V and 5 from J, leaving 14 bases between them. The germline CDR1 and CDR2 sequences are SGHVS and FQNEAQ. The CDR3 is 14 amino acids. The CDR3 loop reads CASSWGAGQETQYF. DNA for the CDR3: TGTGCCAGCAGCTGGGGCGCAGGACAGGAGACCCAGTACTTC.

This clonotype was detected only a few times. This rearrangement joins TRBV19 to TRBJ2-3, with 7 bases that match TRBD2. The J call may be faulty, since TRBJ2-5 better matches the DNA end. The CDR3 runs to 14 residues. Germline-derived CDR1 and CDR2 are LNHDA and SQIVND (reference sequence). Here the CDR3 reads CASGGTTAGETQYF. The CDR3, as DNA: TGTGCCAGTGGCGGGACTACTGCGGGAGAGACCCAGTACTTC.

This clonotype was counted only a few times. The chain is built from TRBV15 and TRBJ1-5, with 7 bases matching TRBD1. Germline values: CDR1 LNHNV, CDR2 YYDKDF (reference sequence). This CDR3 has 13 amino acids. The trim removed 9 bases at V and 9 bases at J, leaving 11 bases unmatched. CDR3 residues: CATRQGLQGPQHF. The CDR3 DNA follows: TGTGCCACAAGACAGGGATTGCAGGGGCCCCAGCATTTT.

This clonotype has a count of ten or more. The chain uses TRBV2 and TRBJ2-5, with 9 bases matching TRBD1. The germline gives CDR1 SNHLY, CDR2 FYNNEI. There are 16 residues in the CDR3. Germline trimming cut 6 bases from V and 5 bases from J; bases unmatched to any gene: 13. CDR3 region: CASSKGLDRGYETQYF. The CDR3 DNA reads TGTGCCAGCAGCAAGGGCCTTGACAGGGGGTATGAGACCCAGTACTTC.

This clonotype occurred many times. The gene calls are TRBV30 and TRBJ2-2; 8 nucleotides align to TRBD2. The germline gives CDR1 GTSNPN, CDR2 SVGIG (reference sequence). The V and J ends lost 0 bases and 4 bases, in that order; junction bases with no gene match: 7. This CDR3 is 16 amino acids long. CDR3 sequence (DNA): TGTGCCTGGAGTGTTCCTGAGCGGGGGAGCACCGGGGAGCTGTTTTTT. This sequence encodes CAWSVPERGSTGELFF.

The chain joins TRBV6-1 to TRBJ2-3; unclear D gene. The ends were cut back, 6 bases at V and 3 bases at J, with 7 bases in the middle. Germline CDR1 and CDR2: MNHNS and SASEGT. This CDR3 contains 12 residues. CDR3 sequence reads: CASRDFTDTQYF. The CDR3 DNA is TGTGCCAGCAGGGATTTTACAGATACGCAGTATTTT.

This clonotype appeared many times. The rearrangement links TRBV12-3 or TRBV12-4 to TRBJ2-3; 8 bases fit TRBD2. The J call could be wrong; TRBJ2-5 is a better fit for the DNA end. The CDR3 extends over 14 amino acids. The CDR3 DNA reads TGTGCCAGCAGTTTAAGCGGGAGCTCAGAGACCCAGTACTTC. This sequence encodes CASSLSGSSETQYF.

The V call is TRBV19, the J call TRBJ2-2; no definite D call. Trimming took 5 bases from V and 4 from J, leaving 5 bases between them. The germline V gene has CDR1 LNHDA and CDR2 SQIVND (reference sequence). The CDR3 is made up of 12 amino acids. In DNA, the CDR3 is TGTGCCAGTAGTCGTTTCACCGGGGAGCTGTTTTTT. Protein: CASSRFTGELFF.

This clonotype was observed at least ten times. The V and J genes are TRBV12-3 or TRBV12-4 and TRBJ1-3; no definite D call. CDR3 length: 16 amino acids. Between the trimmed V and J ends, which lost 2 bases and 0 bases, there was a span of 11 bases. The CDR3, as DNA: TGTGCCAGCAGTTTAAGGAGGCGAGACTCTGGAAACACCATATATTTT. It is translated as CASSLRRRDSGNTIYF.

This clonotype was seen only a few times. CDR3 DNA: TGTGCCAGCAGCTTGGTTGTAGGGAATGGCTACACCTTC. It codes for CASSLVVGNGYTF. The rearrangement uses TRBV5-5 and TRBJ1-2; D is ambiguous. V lost 0 bases and J 6 bases, leaving 9 bases between the germline ends. CDR1 is SGHKS and CDR2 is YYEKEE in the germline V gene (reference sequence). The CDR3 has 13 amino acids. The full variable domain, in which reference TRBV5-5 and TRBJ1-2 provide the parts outside the CDR3, is DAGVTQSPTHLIKTRGQQVTLRCSPISGHKSVSWYQQVLGQGPQFIFQYYEKEERGRGNFPDRFSARQFPNYSSELNVNALLLGDSALYLCASSLVVGNGYTFGSGTRLTVV.

The CDR3 DNA follows: TGCAGTGCTAGAAACAGGGCGGAAGGCTACACCTTC. Translation gives CSARNRAEGYTF. The chain has TRBV20-1 and TRBJ1-2; tentative D call: TRBD1 (6 bases). The germline CDR1 and CDR2 sequences are DFQATT and SNEGSKA (reference sequence). This CDR3 is 12 amino acids long. V was clipped by 2 bases and J by 8 bases, with 12 bases between them.

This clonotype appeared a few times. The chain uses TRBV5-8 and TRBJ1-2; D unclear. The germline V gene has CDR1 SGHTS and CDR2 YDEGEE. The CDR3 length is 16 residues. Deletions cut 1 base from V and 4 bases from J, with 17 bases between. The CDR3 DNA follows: TGTGCCAGCAGCTTGAAGAGTTTTAAGGGCCGCTATGGCTACACCTTC. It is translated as CASSLKSFKGRYGYTF.

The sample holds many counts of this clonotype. CDR3 loop: CASSSVAVYEQYF. For the CDR3, the DNA is TGTGCCAGCAGCTCCGTGGCGGTATACGAGCAGTACTTC. The V gene is TRBV11-2, the J gene TRBJ2-7; no firm D call. V lost 4 bases, J lost 4 bases, and 11 bases lay in between. Germline CDR1 and CDR2: SGHAT and FQNNGV. CDR3 size: 13 residues.